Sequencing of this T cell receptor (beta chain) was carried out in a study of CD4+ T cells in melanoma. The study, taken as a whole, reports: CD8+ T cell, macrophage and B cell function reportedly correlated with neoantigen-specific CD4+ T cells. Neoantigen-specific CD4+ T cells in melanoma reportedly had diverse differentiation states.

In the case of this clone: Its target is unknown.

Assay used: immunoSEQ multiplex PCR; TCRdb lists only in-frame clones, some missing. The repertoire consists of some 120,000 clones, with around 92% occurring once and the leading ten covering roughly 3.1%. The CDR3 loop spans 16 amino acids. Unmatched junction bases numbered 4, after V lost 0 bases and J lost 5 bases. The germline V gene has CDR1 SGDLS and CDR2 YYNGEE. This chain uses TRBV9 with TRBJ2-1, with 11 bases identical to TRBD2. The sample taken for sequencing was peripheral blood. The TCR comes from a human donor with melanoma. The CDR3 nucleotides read TGTGCCAGCAGCGTAGTAGGGACTAGCGGAAACAATGAGCAGTTCTTC. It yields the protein CASSVVGTSGNNEQFF.